A selection of T cell receptor beta chains follows, all from one sample in a study of T cells after posttransplantation cyclophosphamide. Sequencing was performed with immunoSEQ multiplex PCR; in TCRdb, only in-frame clones are kept and a portion is missing. The sample consists of approximately 45,000 clones, around 91% of them appearing once. The sample was PBMCs. Every receptor here comes from a woman in her forties or fifties in good health and a related stem cell transplant donor. CDR3s include the opening cysteine and the closing phenylalanine or tryptophan. D genes are given only for firm matches.

CDR3nt: TGCGCCAGCAGCCGGGCCCAGGGGTTCGGGGAGCTGTTTTTT
CDR3aa: CASSRAQGFGELFF
j_gene: TRBJ2-2
v_gene: TRBV5-1
len: 14
d_gene: NA

CDR3nt: TGTGCCAGCAGCAGCGGGACGGACGGGGAGCTGTTTTTT
CDR3aa: CASSSGTDGELFF
j_gene: TRBJ2-2
v_gene: TRBV7-3
len: 13
d_gene: TRBD2

CDR3nt: TGTGCCAGCTCACCCGAGACAGGGTTCTCCTATAATTCACCCCTCCACTTT
CDR3aa: CASSPETGFSYNSPLHF
j_gene: TRBJ1-6
v_gene: TRBV18
len: 17
d_gene: TRBD1

CDR3nt: TGTGCCAGCAGTGATCCCGACAGGGGGCAGCCTGGAGCTTTCTTT
CDR3aa: CASSDPDRGQPGAFF
j_gene: TRBJ1-1
v_gene: TRBV6-1
len: 15
d_gene: TRBD1

CDR3nt: TGTGCCAGCAGCTTAGCTGTGGCCTGCAATCAGCCCCAGCATTTT
CDR3aa: CASSLAVACNQPQHF
j_gene: TRBJ1-5
v_gene: TRBV7-8
len: 15
d_gene: NA

CDR3nt: TGCGCCAGCAGTGAGTCCCAGGGGGGTACGCAGTATTTT
CDR3aa: CASSESQGGTQYF
j_gene: TRBJ2-3
v_gene: TRBV10-1
len: 13
d_gene: NA

CDR3nt: TGTGCCAGCAGTGACAGGGGTAATGGGGCCAACGTCCTGACTTTC
CDR3aa: CASSDRGNGANVLTF
j_gene: TRBJ2-6
v_gene: TRBV6-6
len: 15
d_gene: TRBD1

CDR3nt: TGTGCCAGCAGTCGAAGGGAGGAGGCTGAAGCTTTCTTT
CDR3aa: CASSRREEAEAFF
j_gene: TRBJ1-1
v_gene: TRBV2
len: 13
d_gene: NA

CDR3nt: TGTGCCAGCAGTTCACTACAGGGGCCACAAGAGACCCAGTACTTC
CDR3aa: CASSSLQGPQETQYF
j_gene: TRBJ2-5
v_gene: TRBV27
len: 15
d_gene: TRBD1

CDR3nt: TGTGCCAGCACCCCGGGGGACAGGGAGAAGGGCTATGGCTACACCTTC
CDR3aa: CASTPGDREKGYGYTF
j_gene: TRBJ1-2
v_gene: TRBV28
len: 16
d_gene: TRBD1